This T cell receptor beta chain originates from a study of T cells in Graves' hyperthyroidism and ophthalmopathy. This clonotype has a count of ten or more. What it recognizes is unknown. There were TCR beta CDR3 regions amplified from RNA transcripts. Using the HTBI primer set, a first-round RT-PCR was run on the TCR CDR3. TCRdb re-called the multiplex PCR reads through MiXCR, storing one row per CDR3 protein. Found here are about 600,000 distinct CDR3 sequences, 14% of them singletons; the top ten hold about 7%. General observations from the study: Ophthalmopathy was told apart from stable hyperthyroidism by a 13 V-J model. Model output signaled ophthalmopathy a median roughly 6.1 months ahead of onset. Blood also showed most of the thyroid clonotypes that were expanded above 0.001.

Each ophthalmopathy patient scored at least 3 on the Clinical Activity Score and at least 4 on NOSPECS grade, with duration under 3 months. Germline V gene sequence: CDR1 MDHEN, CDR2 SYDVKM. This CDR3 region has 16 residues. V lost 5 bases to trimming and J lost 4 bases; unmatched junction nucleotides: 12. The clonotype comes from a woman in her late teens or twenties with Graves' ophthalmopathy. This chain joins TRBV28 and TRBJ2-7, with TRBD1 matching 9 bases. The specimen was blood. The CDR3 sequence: CASSPPKGQGLYEQYF. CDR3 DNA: TGTGCCAGCAGTCCCCCCAAGGGACAGGGTTTGTACGAGCAGTACTTC.